The clone carrying this T cell receptor beta chain was seen more than once but under ten times. The sample originates from a study of long-term antiretroviral therapy in people with HIV. The junction had 11 bases not matched to a gene; V was cut back by 6 bases and J by 2 bases. The V gene's germline CDR1 is SGHTA and CDR2 FQGNSA. The CDR3 covers 16 residues. The authors ran the immunoSEQ assay, v3.0, at survey level. Using immunoSEQ multiplex PCR, the repertoire was profiled, and TCRdb retains in-frame clones only, with some absent. The sample contains tens of thousands of clones, roughly four fifths of which appear only once.

This rearrangement joins TRBV7-2 to TRBJ1-2; TRBD1 aligns across 8 bases. Sequencing used unsorted PBMCs, obtained 1.1 years before starting antiretroviral therapy. The source of this sequence is a woman in her thirties with HIV. CDR3 sequence reads: CASRQADRGPNYGYTF. DNA of the CDR3: TGTGCCAGCAGACAAGCTGACAGGGGCCCAAACTATGGCTACACCTTC.